The present T cell receptor beta chain was sequenced within a study of CD8+CD57+ T cells in acquired aplastic anemia. Patients who underwent sequencing had shown CD8+CD57+ cell expansion by flow cytometry. Genomic DNA was employed as the template in profiling TCR beta VDJ and CDR3. Each CDR3 protein gets one entry after TCRdb re-called the reads with MiXCR. The sample lists approximately 300,000 distinct CDR3 sequences, roughly 53% occurring once. This TCR was recovered from a human donor with aplastic anemia. Sequenced sample: sorted CD4+, CD8+, or CD8+CD57+ T cells (not recorded which) from PBMCs.

DNA for the CDR3: TGTGCCAGTACCCCGGGACAGTTTTTT. Translating it yields CASTPGQFF. The rearrangement links TRBV19 to TRBJ2-2; D perhaps matches TRBD1 (6 bases). CDR1 and CDR2 from the germline V gene are LNHDA and SQIVND (reference sequence). Trimming removed 7 bases from V and 16 bases from J, with 10 bases in between. This CDR3 contains 9 residues.